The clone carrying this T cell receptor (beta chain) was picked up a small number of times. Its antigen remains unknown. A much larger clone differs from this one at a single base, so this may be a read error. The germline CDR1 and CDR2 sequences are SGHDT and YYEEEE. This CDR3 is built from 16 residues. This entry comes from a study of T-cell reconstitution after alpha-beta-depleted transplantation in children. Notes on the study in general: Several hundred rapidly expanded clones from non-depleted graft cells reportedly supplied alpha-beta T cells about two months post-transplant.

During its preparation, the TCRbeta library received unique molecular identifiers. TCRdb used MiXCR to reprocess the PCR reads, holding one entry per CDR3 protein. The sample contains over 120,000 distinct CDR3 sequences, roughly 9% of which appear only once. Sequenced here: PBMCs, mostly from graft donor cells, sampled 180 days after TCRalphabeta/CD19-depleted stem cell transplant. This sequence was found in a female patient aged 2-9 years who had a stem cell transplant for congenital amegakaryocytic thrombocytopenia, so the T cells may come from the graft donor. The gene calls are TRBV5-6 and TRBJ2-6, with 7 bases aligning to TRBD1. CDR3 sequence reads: CASSLKGGAGANGLTF. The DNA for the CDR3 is TGTGCCAGCAGCTTGAAAGGGGGCGCCGGGGCCAACGGCCTGACTTTC.